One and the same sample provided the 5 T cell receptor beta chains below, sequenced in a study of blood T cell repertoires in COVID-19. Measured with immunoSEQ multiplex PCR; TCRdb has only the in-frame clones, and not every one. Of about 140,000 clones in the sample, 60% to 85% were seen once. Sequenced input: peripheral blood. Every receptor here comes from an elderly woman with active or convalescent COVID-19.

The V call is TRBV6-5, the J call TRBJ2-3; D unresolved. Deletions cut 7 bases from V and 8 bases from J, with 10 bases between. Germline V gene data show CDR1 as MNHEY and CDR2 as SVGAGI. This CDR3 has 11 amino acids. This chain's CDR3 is CASKFQATQYF. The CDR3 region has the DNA TGTGCCAGCAAATTCCAGGCTACGCAGTATTTT.

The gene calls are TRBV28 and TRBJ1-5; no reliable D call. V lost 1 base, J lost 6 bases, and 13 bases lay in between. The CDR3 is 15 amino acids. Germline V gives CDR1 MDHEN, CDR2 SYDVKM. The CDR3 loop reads CASSLSSRAGQPQHF. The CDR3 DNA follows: TGTGCCAGCAGTTTATCGTCGAGGGCTGGTCAGCCCCAGCATTTT.

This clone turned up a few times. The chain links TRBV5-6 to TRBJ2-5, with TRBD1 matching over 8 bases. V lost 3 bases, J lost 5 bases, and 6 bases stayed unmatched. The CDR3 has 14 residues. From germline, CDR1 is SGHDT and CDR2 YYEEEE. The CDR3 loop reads CASSWWDRRETQYF. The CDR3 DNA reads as TGTGCCAGCAGCTGGTGGGACAGGAGGGAGACCCAGTACTTC. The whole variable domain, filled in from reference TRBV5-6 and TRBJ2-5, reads DAGVTQSPTHLIKTRGQQVTLRCSPKSGHDTVSWYQQALGQGPQFIFQYYEEEERQRGNFPDRFSGHQFPNYSSELNVNALLLGDSALYLCASSWWDRRETQYFGPGTRLLVL.

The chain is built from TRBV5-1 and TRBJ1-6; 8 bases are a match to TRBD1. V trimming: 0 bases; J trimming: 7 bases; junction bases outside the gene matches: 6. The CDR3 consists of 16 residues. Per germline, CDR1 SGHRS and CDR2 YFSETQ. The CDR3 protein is CASSLAGTGLNSPLHF. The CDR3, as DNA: TGCGCCAGCAGCTTGGCCGGGACAGGATTAAATTCACCCCTCCACTTT.

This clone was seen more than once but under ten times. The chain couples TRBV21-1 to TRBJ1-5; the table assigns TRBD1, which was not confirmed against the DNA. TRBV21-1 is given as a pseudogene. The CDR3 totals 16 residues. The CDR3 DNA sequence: TGTGCCAGCAGCAAAGAGAATGCAGGGGTAGGTCAGCCCCAGCATTTT. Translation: CASSKENAGVGQPQHF.